A selection of T cell receptor beta chains follows, all from one sample in a study of cytomegalovirus exposure and HLA in healthy donors. Libraries were prepared by immunoSEQ multiplex PCR; TCRdb keeps only in-frame clonotypes and omits some of them. The sample lists about 89,000 clones; about 74% were seen once. The sequenced material came from PBMCs. These receptors all come from a male donor in good health and CMV-seronegative. CDR3s include the opening cysteine and the closing phenylalanine or tryptophan. The size field is filled for only some rows; it gives once, few, many or a size class.

j_call | clone_size | v_call | cdr3_aa
TRBJ2-7 | - | TRBV5-4 | CASSSSGNYEQYF
TRBJ2-7 | few | TRBV6-5 | CATSAWTSGSYEQYF
TRBJ2-7 | few | TRBV6-1 | CASSVGGSFLEQYF
TRBJ2-5 | - | TRBV11-2 | CASSWQSGQETQYF
TRBJ1-5 | - | TRBV10-3 | CAISSAGNQPQHF
TRBJ2-5 | - | TRBV6-5 | CATGVRQETQYF
TRBJ2-1 | - | TRBV7-2 | CASRSSGTRDEQFF
TRBJ1-1 | - | TRBV7-6 | CASSTTRNTEAFF
TRBJ2-3 | - | TRBV11-2 | CASSLESDRGRKDTQYF
TRBJ2-7 | - | TRBV11-3 | CASSWRSDRVAYEQYF
TRBJ1-5 | - | TRBV7-8 | CASSLTGQGIQPQHF
TRBJ1-1 | - | TRBV5-5 | CASSLRPGGSTEAFF
TRBJ2-5 | - | TRBV7-9 | CASSPIAGTQETQYF
TRBJ2-5 | few | TRBV5-6 | CASSFRGRGWETQYF
TRBJ1-3 | - | TRBV7-8 | CASSLDGTAGNTIYF
TRBJ2-3 | few | TRBV6-4 | CASSDEPSGGFTDTQYF
TRBJ2-3 | - | TRBV19 | CASSIASGSTDTQYF
TRBJ2-3 | - | TRBV6-1 | CASSDTFSGTDTQYF
TRBJ2-1 | few | TRBV9 | CASSVAVGGALDEQFF
TRBJ2-3 | - | TRBV19 | CASSMPSGDTQYF